The 10 T cell receptor beta chains reported below all come from one sample, sequenced in a study of blood T cell repertoires in COVID-19. Sequencing was performed with immunoSEQ multiplex PCR; in TCRdb, only in-frame clones are kept and a portion is missing. This table has 260,000 or so clones, 80% to 90% appearing once. The sample taken for sequencing was peripheral blood. These TCRs come from a woman older than 75 with COVID-19, enrolled during active disease.

The genes are TRBV15 and TRBJ2-3, with a weak D call TRBD1 (6 bases). This CDR3 is built from 15 residues. Germline V gives CDR1 LNHNV, CDR2 YYDKDF (reference sequence). Between the trimmed V and J ends, which lost 5 bases and 2 bases, there was a span of 14 bases. The CDR3 sequence is CATSSQRGITDTQYF. In DNA, the CDR3 is TGTGCCACCAGCTCCCAGAGGGGGATCACAGATACGCAGTATTTT.

The chain carries TRBV6-5 and TRBJ2-2; the D is unclear. Per the germline V gene, CDR1 is MNHEY and CDR2 is SVGAGI. The length of the CDR3 is 11 residues. With 4 bases removed from V and 8 bases from J, the gap between germline ends came to 5 bases. In DNA form, the CDR3 reads TGTGCCAGCAGTTCGGTAGGGGAGCTGTTTTTT. Protein product: CASSSVGELFF.

This chain connects TRBV19 to TRBJ2-7, with 7 bases matching TRBD1. The CDR3 has 13 amino acids. CDR1 and CDR2 (germline): LNHDA, SQIVND (reference sequence). Unmatched junction bases numbered 5, after V lost 6 bases and J lost 3 bases. This chain's CDR3 is CASSPGTDYEQYF. CDR3 DNA sequence: TGTGCCAGTAGCCCCGGGACAGACTACGAGCAGTACTTC.

The rearrangement joins TRBV7-9 to TRBJ2-5; D possibly corresponds to TRBD2 (7 bases). V was pared by 3 bases and J by 1 base, with 12 bases between. From germline, CDR1 is SEHNR and CDR2 FQNEAQ (reference sequence). The CDR3 sequence is 15 residues long. CDR3 sequence (DNA): TGTGCCAGCAGCTTGGCGGGGGCGTTCCAAGAGACCCAGTACTTC. Its protein is CASSLAGAFQETQYF.

The CDR3 region has the DNA TGTGCCAGCAGCGAACGGAGGGACAGTAACGAGCAGTACTTC. This gives the protein CASSERRDSNEQYF. The rearrangement joins TRBV2 to TRBJ2-7; D may be TRBD1 (7 bases). Germline values: CDR1 SNHLY, CDR2 FYNNEI. The CDR3 spans 14 residues. V lost 6 bases and J 5 bases, leaving 17 bases between the germline ends.

The V call is TRBV5-1, the J call TRBJ2-2; possible D gene TRBD2, 6 bases. V was clipped by 5 bases and J by 7 bases, with 15 bases between them. Looked up from germline, CDR1 is SGHRS and CDR2 is YFSETQ. The length of the CDR3 is 14 residues. The CDR3: CASSWSLSGGELFF. The CDR3 bases are TGCGCCAGCAGTTGGAGTCTTAGCGGCGGGGAGCTGTTTTTT.

The chain employs TRBV30 and TRBJ2-4; tentative D call: TRBD2 (5 bases). There are 18 residues in the CDR3. V lost 6 bases and J 0 bases, leaving 24 bases between the germline ends. Germline CDR1 and CDR2: GTSNPN and SVGIG (reference sequence). CDR3 sequence: CACREGGTVELAKNIQYF. CDR3 sequence (DNA): TGTGCCTGCCGTGAAGGAGGCACAGTCGAACTAGCCAAAAACATTCAGTACTTC.

CDR3 sequence (DNA): TGTGCCAGCAGCGCGCTACTAGGGTCCTACAATGAGCAGTTCTTC. This codes for CASSALLGSYNEQFF. This chain connects TRBV9 to TRBJ2-1, with D maybe TRBD2 (5 bases). Trimming took 3 bases from V and 1 from J, leaving 11 bases between them. The germline V gene has CDR1 SGDLS and CDR2 YYNGEE. The CDR3 sequence is 15 residues long.

The chain uses TRBV6-1 and TRBJ2-7; D call uncertain. The CDR3 has 12 residues. V was clipped by 6 bases and J by 3 bases, with 9 bases between them. In germline, CDR1 is MNHNS, CDR2 SASEGT. CDR3 nucleotide sequence: TGTGCCAGCAGCCCAACTGACTACGAGCAGTACTTC. It is translated as CASSPTDYEQYF.

The CDR3 DNA sequence: TGTGCCAGCAGCGTAGGAACACTAGCGGGGGGTGGCTCCTACAATGAGCAGTTCTTC. Translating it yields CASSVGTLAGGGSYNEQFF. The chain uses TRBV9 and TRBJ2-1; 12 bases align to TRBD2. V shed 0 bases, J shed 0 bases, and the junction held 7 bases outside the gene matches. Germline-derived CDR1 and CDR2 are SGDLS and YYNGEE. The CDR3 covers 19 residues.